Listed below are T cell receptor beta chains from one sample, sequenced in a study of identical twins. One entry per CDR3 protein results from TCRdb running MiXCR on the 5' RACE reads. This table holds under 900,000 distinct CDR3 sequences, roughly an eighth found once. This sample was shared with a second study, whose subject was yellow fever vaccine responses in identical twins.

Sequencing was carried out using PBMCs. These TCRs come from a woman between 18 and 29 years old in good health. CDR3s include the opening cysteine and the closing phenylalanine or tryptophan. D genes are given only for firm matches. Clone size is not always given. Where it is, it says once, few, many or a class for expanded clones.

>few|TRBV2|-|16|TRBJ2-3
TGTGCCAGCAGTGAAGTTTCGGACCTTAGCACAGATACGCAGTATTTT
CASSEVSDLSTDTQYF
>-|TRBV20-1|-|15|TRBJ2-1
TGCAGTGCTAGAGATAGGCCGAGACTCTACAATGAGCAGTTCTTC
CSARDRPRLYNEQFF
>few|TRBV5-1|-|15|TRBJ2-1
TGCGCCAGCAGCTTGCGAGATACCCTTTACAATGAGCAGTTCTTC
CASSLRDTLYNEQFF
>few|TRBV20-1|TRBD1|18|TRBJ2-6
TGCAGTGCTTTCGGACAGGCCTTTCCCTCCTCTGGGGCCAACGTCCTGACTTTC
CSAFGQAFPSSGANVLTF
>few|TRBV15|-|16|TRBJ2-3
TGTGCCACCAGCGGGCGTTTCTCGGGGAGCACAGATACGCAGTATTTT
CATSGRFSGSTDTQYF
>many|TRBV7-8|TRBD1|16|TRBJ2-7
TGTGCCAGCAGCTTACCCGGGACAGGTAGAACCTACGAGCAGTACTTC
CASSLPGTGRTYEQYF
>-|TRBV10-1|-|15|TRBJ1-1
TGCGCCAGCAGTGATGCGGGACTGCGGGGGGCTGAAGCTTTCTTT
CASSDAGLRGAEAFF
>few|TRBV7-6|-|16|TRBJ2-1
TGTGCCAGCAGCTTAGTCGCAGGGGACGACCCCAATGAGCAGTTCTTC
CASSLVAGDDPNEQFF
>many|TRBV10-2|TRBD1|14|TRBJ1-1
TGCGCCAGCGGATGGGACAGGGTTAACACTGAAGCTTTCTTT
CASGWDRVNTEAFF
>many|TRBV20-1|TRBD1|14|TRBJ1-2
TGCAGTGCTAGAGATGGAGGGGGCAGCTATGGCTACACCTTC
CSARDGGGSYGYTF
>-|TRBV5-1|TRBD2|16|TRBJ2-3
TGCGCCAGCAGCCCAGGGACTAGCAGAGACACAGATACGCAGTATTTT
CASSPGTSRDTDTQYF
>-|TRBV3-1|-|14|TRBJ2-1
TGTGCCAGCAGCCAAGACCAGAGGAGCAATGAGCAGTTCTTC
CASSQDQRSNEQFF
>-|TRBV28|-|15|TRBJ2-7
TGTGCCAGCAGTTTAATCAGTGACAGCTCCTACGAGCAGTACTTC
CASSLISDSSYEQYF
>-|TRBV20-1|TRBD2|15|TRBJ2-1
TGCAGTGCTAGCGGACTAGCGGGAGATAGCTATGAGCAGTTCTTC
CSASGLAGDSYEQFF
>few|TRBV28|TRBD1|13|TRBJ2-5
TGTGCCAGCAGGTGGACAGGGAGAGAGACCCAGTACTTC
CASRWTGRETQYF
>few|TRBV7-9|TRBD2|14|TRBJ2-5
TGTGCCATCGGGACTAGTCTGCTCCAAGAGACCCAGTACTTC
CAIGTSLLQETQYF
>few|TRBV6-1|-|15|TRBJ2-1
TGTGCCAGCACAATAGTACAAAGCTCCTACAATGAGCAGTTCTTC
CASTIVQSSYNEQFF
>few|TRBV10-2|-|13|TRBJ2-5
TGCGCCAGCAGAACAGGGTTTTGGGAGACCCAGTACTTC
CASRTGFWETQYF
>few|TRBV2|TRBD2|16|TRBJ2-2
TGTGCCAGCAAACTAGCGGGAGTTTTGGGAACCGGGGAGCTGTTTTTT
CASKLAGVLGTGELFF
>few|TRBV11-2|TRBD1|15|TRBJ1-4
TGTGCCAGCAGCCAAGTGACAGGGAGCGAGGCAAAACTGTTTTTT
CASSQVTGSEAKLFF
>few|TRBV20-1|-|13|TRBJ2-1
TGCAGTGCTATAACGGACACCTACAATGAGCAGTTCTTC
CSAITDTYNEQFF
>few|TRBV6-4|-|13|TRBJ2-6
TGTGCCAGCAGAGCCTCTGGGGCCAACGTCCTGACTTTC
CASRASGANVLTF
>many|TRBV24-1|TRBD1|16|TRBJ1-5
TGTGCCACCAGTGATTCCTCGACAGGGCCCAATCAGCCCCAGCATTTT
CATSDSSTGPNQPQHF
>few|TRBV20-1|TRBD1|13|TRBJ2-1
TGCAGTGCTAGAGAGACAGTTCGGACAGGAGAGTTCTTC
CSARETVRTGEFF
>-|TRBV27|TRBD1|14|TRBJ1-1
TGTGCCAGCACTCGGACAGGCTCTTTGGTTGAAGCTTTCTTT
CASTRTGSLVEAFF
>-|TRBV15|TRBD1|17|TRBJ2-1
TGTGCCACCAGCAGAAAAACCGGGACAGACCTAAGGAATGAGCAGTTCTTC
CATSRKTGTDLRNEQFF
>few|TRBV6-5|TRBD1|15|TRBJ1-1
TGTGCCAGCAGTTTGGGACAGCAACTAAACACTGAAGCTTTCTTT
CASSLGQQLNTEAFF
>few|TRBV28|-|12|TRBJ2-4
TGTGCCAGCAGTTACAGGGTAGGCATTCAGTACTTC
CASSYRVGIQYF
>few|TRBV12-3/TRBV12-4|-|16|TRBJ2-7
TGTGCCAGCAGCCTCTACTATGGGAGGCTCCCGTACGAGCAGTACTTC
CASSLYYGRLPYEQYF
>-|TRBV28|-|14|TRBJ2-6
TGTGCCAGCAACAAGGGGTCCGGGGCCAACGTCCTGACTTTC
CASNKGSGANVLTF
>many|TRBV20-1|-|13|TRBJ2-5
TGCAGTGCTAGTGACAGGTTTACCGGGGCCCAGTACTTC
CSASDRFTGAQYF
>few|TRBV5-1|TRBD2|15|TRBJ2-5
TGCGCCAGCAGCTCGGGGACGGGACTAGCGGAGACCCAGTACTTC
CASSSGTGLAETQYF